This entry describes one TCR beta chain. Using immunoSEQ multiplex PCR, the repertoire was profiled, and TCRdb retains in-frame clones only, with some absent. The sample includes around 2,000,000 clones, just under 95% of them seen just once. The sample is drawn from a study of shared clonotypes between healthy human individuals. Positively selected for CCR7, the CD45RO-negative cells used as naive CD8 cells excluded terminally differentiated effector memory CD45RA+ cells. The CDR3 is made up of 13 amino acids. In germline, CDR1 is SNHLY, CDR2 FYNNEI. J lost 5 bases, V lost 6 bases, and 7 bases had no gene match.

The chain combines TRBV2 with TRBJ2-7; TRBD1 matches 7 bases. The receptor was derived from a man aged 18 to 29 in good health. The sequencing sample was made of naive CD8+ T cells sorted from blood. The CDR3 DNA reads as TGTGCCAGCAGCCAGACAGGGAACGACGAGCAGTACTTC. Translating gives CASSQTGNDEQYF.